Below are 26 T cell receptor beta chains sequenced from a single sample in a study of beta chain features in type 1 diabetes. Expressed TCRB transcripts were sequenced because the isolated RNA had all been reverse transcribed beforehand. TCRdb keeps only in-frame clones here, not all; method: immunoSEQ multiplex PCR. Of fewer than 650,000 clones listed, roughly a sixth are singletons. Sequenced sample: naive CD4+ T cells from blood. The receptor set was obtained from a man aged 18-30 years in good health.

The chain is built from TRBV7-3 and TRBJ2-2, with D perhaps matching TRBD2 (6 bases). The CDR3 extends over 12 amino acids. The germline V and J ends were trimmed by 4 bases and 6 bases, with 6 bases remaining between them. Per germline, CDR1 SGHTA and CDR2 FQGTGA. Here the CDR3 DNA reads TGTGCCAGCAGCTGGGACTCCGGGGAGCTGTTTTTT. The encoded protein is CASSWDSGELFF.

This rearrangement joins TRBV7-2 to TRBJ1-1, with 10 bases lining up with TRBD1. V dropped 5 bases and J dropped 5; count of bases not matched to a gene: 8. The CDR3 runs 15 residues. Germline assignment: CDR1 SGHTA and CDR2 FQGNSA. CDR3: CASSTRQGAQTEAFF. The CDR3 nucleotides are TGTGCCAGCAGCACTCGACAGGGGGCGCAAACTGAAGCTTTCTTT.

The chain joins TRBV9 to TRBJ2-1; 12 bases are a match to TRBD2. The V gene end was trimmed by 4 bases and the J gene end by 0 bases; junction bases not matched to a gene: 8. Germline V gene data show CDR1 as SGDLS and CDR2 as YYNGEE. The CDR3 contains 18 residues. The CDR3 sequence is CASSPRTSGVVSYNEQFF. The CDR3 DNA reads TGTGCCAGCAGCCCTCGGACTAGCGGGGTAGTCTCCTACAATGAGCAGTTCTTC.

The chain uses TRBV2 and TRBJ2-1; D not certain. This CDR3 region has 15 residues. Trimming took off 4 bases at V and 0 bases at J, with 10 bases between the two ends. CDR1 is SNHLY, CDR2 FYNNEI, per germline. CDR3 amino acids: CASSVSQSSYNEQFF. The CDR3 nucleotides read TGTGCCAGCAGTGTAAGCCAGAGCTCCTACAATGAGCAGTTCTTC.

The chain uses TRBV11-2 and TRBJ2-7; D may be TRBD1 or TRBD2 (6 bases each). The V end was cut by 5 bases, the J end by 3 bases, with 17 bases between. This CDR3 spans 15 amino acids. Germline V gene data show CDR1 as SGHAT and CDR2 as FQNNGV. In DNA, the CDR3 is TGTGCCAGCAGCATCCGCGGGGACAATTTCTACGAGCAGTACTTC. Protein: CASSIRGDNFYEQYF.

On this clone: Other nucleotide sequences from this sample produce the same CDR3. The J gene is TRBJ2-2, the V gene TRBV29-1, with TRBD2 as a possible D gene (5 bases). This CDR3 contains 14 residues. The ends were cut back, 4 bases at V and 2 bases at J, with 11 bases in the middle. The germline V gene has CDR1 SQVTM and CDR2 ANQGSEA. The CDR3 loop reads CSVGPRGNTGELFF. For the CDR3, the DNA is TGCAGCGTTGGGCCCCGGGGAAACACCGGGGAGCTGTTTTTT.

This clone appeared a few times. The CDR3 reads CAWTGGPVLRQFF. DNA for the CDR3: TGTGCCTGGACGGGGGGGCCGGTACTACGGCAGTTCTTC. The V call is TRBV30, the J call TRBJ2-1; 8 bases are shared with TRBD2. CDR3 length equals 13 residues. Germline loops: CDR1 GTSNPN, CDR2 SVGIG (reference sequence). The junction had 11 bases not matched to a gene; V was cut back by 4 bases and J by 12 bases.

There are a few counts of this clone. The chain employs TRBV28 and TRBJ2-2; D possibly uses TRBD1 or TRBD2 (5 bases each). With 2 bases removed from V and 2 bases from J, the gap between germline ends came to 12 bases. This CDR3 contains 16 residues. Germline V CDR1 and CDR2: MDHEN, SYDVKM. CDR3: CASSLIGAHNTGELFF. The CDR3 bases are TGTGCCAGCAGTTTAATCGGGGCTCACAACACCGGGGAGCTGTTTTTT.

CDR3 DNA sequence: TGCGCCAGCAGCCAAGATCGGGGACTAGCGGCTTTCTATGAGCAGTTCTTC. Its translation: CASSQDRGLAAFYEQFF. The rearrangement links TRBV4-1 to TRBJ2-1, with 11 bases identical to TRBD2. The CDR3 totals 17 residues. Germline V CDR1 and CDR2: MGHRA, YSYEKL. Trimming at V came to 0 bases and at J to 8 bases, leaving 9 bases not matched to a gene.

This clone was detected only a few times. For the CDR3, the DNA is TGCGCCAGCAGCTTAACAGGGGATCTGACCGGGGAGCTGTTTTTT. Translation gives CASSLTGDLTGELFF. V gene TRBV5-1 combines with J gene TRBJ2-2, with 7 bases identical to TRBD1. Losses at the gene ends were 2 bases for V and 5 bases for J; bases not matched to a gene: 6. This CDR3 spans 15 amino acids. Germline lookup yields CDR1 SGHRS and CDR2 YFSETQ.

V is TRBV14 and J is TRBJ1-1; D not resolved. Per the germline V gene, CDR1 is SGHDN and CDR2 is FVKESK. The CDR3 sequence is 12 residues long. V gave up 3 bases and J gave up 5 bases, with 7 bases separating them. CDR3: CASSQRATEAFF. As DNA, the CDR3 is TGTGCCAGCAGCCAGCGCGCTACTGAAGCTTTCTTT.

The chain has TRBV1 and TRBJ1-2. TRBV1 is termed a pseudogene. The CDR3 has 17 amino acids. CDR3: CTSSQAPAGLTNYGYTF. The DNA for the CDR3 is TGCACCAGCAGCCAAGCCCCTGCGGGATTGACTAACTATGGCTACACCTTC.

The V and J genes are TRBV2 and TRBJ2-6; perhaps D is TRBD1 or TRBD2 (5 bases each). Germline V CDR1 and CDR2: SNHLY, FYNNEI. The CDR3 spans 17 residues. Trimming shortened V by 6 bases and J by 0 bases, and 15 bases separated the two germline ends. The CDR3 region has the DNA TGTGCCAGCAGCTTGCAGGGTGGGAGCTCTGGGGCCAACGTCCTGACTTTC. Residues: CASSLQGGSSGANVLTF. Variable domain in full (rest from reference TRBV2 and TRBJ2-6): EPEVTQTPSHQVTQMGQEVILRCVPISNHLYFYWYRQILGQKVEFLVSFYNNEISEKSEIFDDQFSVERPDGSNFTLKIRSTKLEDSAMYFCASSLQGGSSGANVLTFGAGSRLTVL.

This clone was observed a handful of times. The chain employs TRBV7-2 and TRBJ1-5, with 8 bases aligning to TRBD1. This CDR3 contains 15 residues. The germline gives CDR1 SGHTA, CDR2 FQGNSA. V dropped 5 bases and J dropped 6; count of bases not matched to a gene: 9. The CDR3 protein is CASSQGQGSGQPQHF. In DNA, the CDR3 is TGTGCCAGCAGCCAAGGACAGGGATCGGGTCAGCCCCAGCATTTT.

The V gene is TRBV11-3, the J gene TRBJ2-1; TRBD2 agrees at 13 bases. CDR1 and CDR2 (germline): SGHNT, YENEEA. The V gene end was trimmed by 5 bases and the J gene end by 9 bases; junction bases not matched to a gene: 7. CDR3 size: 15 residues. For the CDR3, the DNA is TGTGCCAGCAGCAAGGGACTAGCGGGAATAGGTGAGCAGTTCTTC. This translates into CASSKGLAGIGEQFF.

This clone was picked up a small number of times. The chain has TRBV10-3 and TRBJ1-2; 7 nucleotides match TRBD1. The CDR3 covers 16 residues. With V trimmed by 5 bases and J by 4 bases, 13 bases remained unmatched. Per the germline V gene, CDR1 is ENHRY and CDR2 is SYGVKD. In DNA form, the CDR3 reads TGTGCCATCAGTTCCAACCAGGACAGGTCCCGCTATGGCTACACCTTC. Amino acid sequence: CAISSNQDRSRYGYTF.

The rearrangement uses TRBV27 and TRBJ1-5; D gene uncertain. This CDR3 has 15 amino acids. Trimming took 4 bases from V and 0 from J, leaving 10 bases between them. CDR1 and CDR2 from the germline V gene are MNHEY and SMNVEV (reference sequence). The CDR3 region is CASSSEGYSNQPQHF. The DNA of the CDR3 is TGTGCCAGCAGTTCCGAGGGATATAGCAATCAGCCCCAGCATTTT.

This clone occurred once. The chain uses TRBV18 and TRBJ2-5; 7 nucleotides align to TRBD1. The CDR3 is 14 residues long. Germline V gives CDR1 KGHSH, CDR2 LQKENI. The trim removed 2 bases at V and 3 bases at J, leaving 3 bases unmatched. The CDR3 region is CASSPGTAKETQYF. In DNA form, the CDR3 reads TGTGCCAGCTCACCAGGGACAGCTAAAGAGACCCAGTACTTC.

This clone was recorded a few times. This rearrangement joins TRBV7-2 to TRBJ1-5; D unresolved. There are 15 residues in the CDR3. From germline, CDR1 is SGHTA and CDR2 FQGNSA. The germline V and J ends were trimmed by 1 base and 5 bases, with 12 bases remaining between them. The CDR3 sequence is CASSLVGSAYQPQHF. In DNA, the CDR3 is TGTGCCAGCAGCTTAGTGGGGTCGGCTTATCAGCCCCAGCATTTT.

A few counts support this clone. The sample holds other DNA sequences that translate to the same CDR3. The rearrangement uses TRBV28 and TRBJ2-7; D gene ambiguous. The ends were cut back, 1 base at V and 0 bases at J, with 1 base in the middle. Germline CDR1 and CDR2: MDHEN and SYDVKM. CDR3 size: 12 residues. Here the CDR3 reads CASSLSSYEQYF. CDR3 DNA: TGTGCCAGCAGTTTATCCTCCTACGAGCAGTACTTC.

This clone has only a few counts. The chain combines TRBV4-3 with TRBJ1-5; the D gene is possibly TRBD1 (5 bases). Trimming removed 1 base at V and 3 bases at J, with 16 bases between. CDR1 and CDR2 (germline): LGHNA, YSLEER. The CDR3 loop spans 17 amino acids. The CDR3 DNA follows: TGCGCCAGCAGCCAAGGGGGAGGAACAGGACCCAATCAGCCCCAGCATTTT. Encoded protein: CASSQGGGTGPNQPQHF.

This clone was counted a few times. Other DNA sequences of this sample code for an identical CDR3. The rearrangement joins TRBV7-9 to TRBJ2-7; 9 bases match TRBD1. Losses at the gene ends were 5 bases for V and 3 bases for J; bases not matched to a gene: 5. The germline gives CDR1 SEHNR, CDR2 FQNEAQ (reference sequence). The CDR3 consists of 14 residues. As DNA, the CDR3 is TGTGCCAGCAGCCCCGGGACAGGGAGCTACGAGCAGTACTTC. It is translated as CASSPGTGSYEQYF.

In the case of this clone: Other DNA sequences from this sample encode an identical CDR3 as well. The genes are TRBV27 and TRBJ1-5; D remains ambiguous. The V gene's germline CDR1 is MNHEY and CDR2 SMNVEV (reference sequence). The germline V and J ends were trimmed by 0 bases and 4 bases, with 7 bases remaining between them. The CDR3 is 14 residues long. CDR3 in amino acids: CASSLSGINQPQHF. The DNA of the CDR3 is TGTGCCAGCAGTTTATCAGGCATTAATCAGCCCCAGCATTTT.

The chain links TRBV19 to TRBJ2-1, with 9 bases aligning to TRBD2. This CDR3 has 15 residues. The germline V gene has CDR1 LNHDA and CDR2 SQIVND (reference sequence). With V trimmed by 3 bases and J by 4 bases, 4 bases remained unmatched. The CDR3: CASSIGGLAYNEQFF. DNA for the CDR3: TGTGCCAGTAGTATTGGGGGACTAGCTTACAATGAGCAGTTCTTC.

The genes are TRBV7-3 and TRBJ1-3; 8 bases are shared with TRBD1. The ends lost 5 bases at V and 5 bases at J; junction bases unmatched: 5. The CDR3 is made up of 14 amino acids. Germline V gene lookup returns CDR1 SGHTA and CDR2 FQGTGA. CDR3: CASSPGTGRNTIYF. In nucleotides, the CDR3 is TGTGCCAGCAGCCCCGGGACAGGCCGAAACACCATATATTTT. Combining the CDR3 with reference TRBV7-3 and TRBJ1-3 gives the whole variable domain GAGVSQTPSNKVTEKGKYVELRCDPISGHTALYWYRQSLGQGPEFLIYFQGTGAADDSGLPNDRFFAVRPEGSVSTLKIQRTERGDSAVYLCASSPGTGRNTIYFGEGSWLTVV.

This clone came up a few times. This rearrangement joins TRBV30 to TRBJ1-1; weak D call: TRBD1 (5 bases). Germline lookup yields CDR1 GTSNPN and CDR2 SVGIG (reference sequence). The CDR3 covers 12 residues. Trimming cost V 1 base and J 6 bases, with 9 bases left between them. The DNA for the CDR3 is TGTGCCTGGAGTGGGGGGATCGCTGAAGCTTTCTTT. Encoded protein: CAWSGGIAEAFF. Variable domain in full (rest from reference TRBV30 and TRBJ1-1): SQTIHQWPATLVQPVGSPLSLECTVEGTSNPNLYWYRQAAGRGLQLLFYSVGIGQISSEVPQNLSASRPQDRQFILSSKKLLLSDSGFYLCAWSGGIAEAFFGQGTRLTVV.